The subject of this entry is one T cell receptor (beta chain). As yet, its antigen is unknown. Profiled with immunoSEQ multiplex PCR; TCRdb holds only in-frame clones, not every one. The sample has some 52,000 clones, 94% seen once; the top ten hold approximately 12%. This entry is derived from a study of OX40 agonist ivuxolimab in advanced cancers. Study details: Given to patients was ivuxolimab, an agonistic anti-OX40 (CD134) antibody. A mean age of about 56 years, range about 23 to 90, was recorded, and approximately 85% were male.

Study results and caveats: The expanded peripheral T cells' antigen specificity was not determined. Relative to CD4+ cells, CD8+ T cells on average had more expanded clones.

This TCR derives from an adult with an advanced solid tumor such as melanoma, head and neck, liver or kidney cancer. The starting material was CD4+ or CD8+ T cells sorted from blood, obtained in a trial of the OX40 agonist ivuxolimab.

The CDR3 reads CASSQGGQGRALHF. CDR3 coding DNA: TGCGCCAGCAGCCAAGGAGGGCAGGGGAGAGCCCTCCACTTT. The chain employs TRBV4-1 and TRBJ1-6, with TRBD1 as a possible D gene (6 bases). CDR1 is MGHRA, CDR2 YSYEKL, per germline. This CDR3 comprises 14 residues. With 1 base removed from V and 14 bases from J, the gap between germline ends came to 15 bases.